These T cell receptor beta chains were read from a single sample in a study of T cells in Graves' hyperthyroidism and ophthalmopathy. One entry per CDR3 protein results from TCRdb running MiXCR on the multiplex PCR reads. The table shows 800,000 or so distinct CDR3 sequences, with about 38% occurring only once. Input material: blood. Receptors originate from a man aged 18 to 29 with Graves' hyperthyroidism. The CDR3 runs from the conserved cysteine through the conserved F or W. A row's size may be missing; if present it is once, few, many or a size class.

abundance	v_gene	j_gene	CDR3aa
-	TRBV7-3	TRBJ2-7	CASSDPGGSPYEQYF
many	TRBV7-9	TRBJ2-7	CASSSPSEQYF
-	TRBV20-1	TRBJ2-7	CSGTFYEQYF
-	TRBV4-1	TRBJ2-7	CASSLRGGGAYEQYF
-	TRBV10-3	TRBJ1-2	CAISVGDYGYTF
few	TRBV12-3/TRBV12-4	TRBJ1-1	CASRLVRDPGTEAFF
few	TRBV6-5	TRBJ1-1	CASSRDREAFF
many	TRBV15	TRBJ1-3	CATSRDQGAVTIYF
-	TRBV11-2	TRBJ2-7	CASSLKSGAPGEQYF
many	TRBV19	TRBJ1-6	CASRGGPDNSPLHF
few	TRBV10-3	TRBJ1-5	CASREGLGQPQHF
few	TRBV6-6	TRBJ2-5	CASSYSASGGEDF
few	TRBV12-3/TRBV12-4	TRBJ2-7	CASTPWDRVYEQYF
many	TRBV7-9	TRBJ1-1	CASSLAPVNTEAFF
few	TRBV6-5	TRBJ2-7	CASSYGDYSYEQYF
many	TRBV2	TRBJ1-1	CATPGGDTEAFF
-	TRBV29-1	TRBJ2-6	CSGRGSANVLTF
many	TRBV7-8	TRBJ2-7	CASSSLQGRAYEQYF
-	TRBV6-1	TRBJ2-7	CASSEGSYYEQYF
few	TRBV9	TRBJ2-5	CASSVEAMETQYF
-	TRBV15	TRBJ2-5	CATRHEGTGGDETQYF
many	TRBV19	TRBJ2-7	CASSTGSSYEQYF
-	TRBV11-2	TRBJ2-7	CASSSQTISYEQYF
few	TRBV12-5	TRBJ2-5	CASGPGQEETQYF
-	TRBV11-2	TRBJ1-1	CASSLGRRSKTEAFF
few	TRBV12-3/TRBV12-4	TRBJ2-7	CASTSNLHEQYF
-	TRBV7-9	TRBJ2-7	CASSTTGSSYEQCF
few	TRBV12-3/TRBV12-4	TRBJ1-2	CASSPRDETNYGYTF
-	TRBV12-3/TRBV12-4	TRBJ1-2	CASRSGVGANYGYTF
few	TRBV7-8	TRBJ1-2	CASSPGQGVAYGYTF
many	TRBV11-2	TRBJ1-6	CASSCGDLDSPLHF
many	TRBV4-3	TRBJ2-5	CASSRFGRAVEETQYF
-	TRBV7-9	TRBJ2-1	CASSPSWVWDEQFF
-	TRBV20-1	TRBJ2-3	CSARDGIRFTDTQYF
many	TRBV19	TRBJ1-3	CASSKGQGTSGNTIYF
-	TRBV7-9	TRBJ2-6	CASSQLTSGKSGANVLTF
many	TRBV7-2	TRBJ1-6	CASSLDASSSPLHF
-	TRBV7-6	TRBJ1-2	CASSLTGGVGYTF
many	TRBV7-2	TRBJ1-2	CASSLDQGFTPLGYTF
-	TRBV10-3	TRBJ1-6	CAIVFQDNSPLHF
many	TRBV10-3	TRBJ2-7	CAISELAGEQYF
-	TRBV11-3	TRBJ1-1	CASSTRQGEAFF
few	TRBV4-3	TRBJ1-6	CASSRQTTNSPLHF
-	TRBV2	TRBJ1-1	CASRTGRITEAFF
many	TRBV5-1	TRBJ1-6	CASSPTGTGNSPLHF
-	TRBV5-1	TRBJ1-2	CASGLASELNYGYTF
few	TRBV20-1	TRBJ1-5	CSPTRGLGLQPQHF
-	TRBV5-8	TRBJ2-5	CASSLHGLETQYF
few	TRBV6-5	TRBJ2-5	CASSLQEEETQYF
-	TRBV19	TRBJ2-2	CASRRTSGGDTGELFF
many	TRBV6-5	TRBJ1-5	CASNIGRGNQPQHF
few	TRBV7-2	TRBJ2-5	CASSQVDSSQETQYF
-	TRBV29-1	TRBJ1-3	CSVDGGDRGNTIYF
many	TRBV7-7	TRBJ1-2	CASSLGLPLTF
-	TRBV10-2	TRBJ2-3	CASRADISSTDTQYF